This TCR beta chain emerged from a study of CD8 T cells in ankylosing spondylitis. Study observations and caveats: Ankylosing spondylitis blood seemed to carry a telltale TCR beta motif made of under ten highly homologous variants.

CDR3 length equals 15 residues. With 5 bases clipped from V and 2 bases from J, the junction kept 3 bases outside the gene matches. Germline loops: CDR1 SNHLY, CDR2 FYNNEI. In making TCR beta libraries, quantitative 5'-RACE with molecular barcodes was used. TCRdb independently ran MiXCR on the 5' RACE reads; one entry per CDR3 protein. The repertoire consists of 350,000 to 550,000 distinct CDR3 sequences, with roughly 27% occurring once and the leading ten covering over 0.8%. This clonotype was picked up a small number of times. Its antigen is currently unknown. The chain is built from TRBV2 and TRBJ2-3; 11 positions agree with TRBD2. The receptor was isolated from a male donor with ankylosing spondylitis. The sequencing input was blood, either unsorted or a sorted T cell fraction (not recorded which). The CDR3 sequence is CASSIAGGSTDTQYF. The CDR3 region has the DNA TGTGCCAGCAGTATAGCGGGAGGGTCCACAGATACGCAGTATTTT. Looking up the rest from reference TRBV2 and TRBJ2-3 gives the full variable domain: EPEVTQTPSHQVTQMGQEVILRCVPISNHLYFYWYRQILGQKVEFLVSFYNNEISEKSEIFDDQFSVERPDGSNFTLKIRSTKLEDSAMYFCASSIAGGSTDTQYFGPGTRLTVL.